This T cell receptor beta chain was identified during a study of blood T cells in healthy people across ages. Trimming took 6 bases from V and 11 from J, leaving 23 bases between them. The CDR3 runs to 16 residues. Looked up from germline, CDR1 is MNHNS and CDR2 is SASEGT. A J-beta primer mix and a sample-barcoded 5' primer were used in a second PCR of about 7 to 11 cycles. TCRdb reanalysed the 5' RACE reads using MiXCR and keeps one entry per CDR3 protein. The sample yields some 900,000 distinct CDR3 sequences, 25% to 30% seen once. This sequence originates from a woman of 80 years or more in good health. What was sequenced was blood. The chain combines TRBV6-1 with TRBJ1-6; D is undetermined. The CDR3 loop is CASRVGSGWENTPLHF. CDR3 nucleotides: TGTGCCAGCAGAGTAGGCTCGGGATGGGAGAATACACCCCTCCACTTT.